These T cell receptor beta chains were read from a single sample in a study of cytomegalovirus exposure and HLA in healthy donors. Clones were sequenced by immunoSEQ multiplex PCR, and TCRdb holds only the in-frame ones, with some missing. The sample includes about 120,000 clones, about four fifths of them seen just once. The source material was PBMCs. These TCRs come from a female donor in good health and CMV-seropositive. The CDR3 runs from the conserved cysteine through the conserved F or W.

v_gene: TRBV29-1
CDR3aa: CSVGQGAMDYGYTF

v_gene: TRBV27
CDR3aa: CASSPTPSGGAYEQYF

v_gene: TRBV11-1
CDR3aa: CASSLATGYEQYF

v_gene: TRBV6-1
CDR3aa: CASRRASLNTEAFF

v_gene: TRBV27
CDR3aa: CASSQTGVATNEKLFF

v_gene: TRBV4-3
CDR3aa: CASSQGLKTGHNEQFF

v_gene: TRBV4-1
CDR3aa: CASSQRLDIFPSYEQYF

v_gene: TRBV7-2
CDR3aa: CASSLSGGGGTEAFF

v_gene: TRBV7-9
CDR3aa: CASSSSWDGYTF

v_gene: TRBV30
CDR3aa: CAWSLTENQPQHF

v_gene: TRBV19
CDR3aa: CASSEQAGANVLTF

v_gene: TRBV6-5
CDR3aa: CASSRIHRDRQFF

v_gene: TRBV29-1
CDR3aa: CSVGDNEQFF

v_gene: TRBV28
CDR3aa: CASSLWGGAFF

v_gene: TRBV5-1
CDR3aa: CASSYGQGIGETQYF

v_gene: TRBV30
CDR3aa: CAWSRPGSSKEKLFF

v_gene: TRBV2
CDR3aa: CASSPTGRVRTEAFF

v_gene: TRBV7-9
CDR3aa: CASSPQTDNPYGEQYF

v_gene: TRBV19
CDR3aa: CASRPRPGTYEQYF

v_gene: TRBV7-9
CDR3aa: CASSLVQGAGTEAFF

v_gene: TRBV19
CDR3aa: CASSILTTGNQPQHF

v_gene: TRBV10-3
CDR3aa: CAISDRDREEKLFF

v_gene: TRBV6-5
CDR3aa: CASSRQGNEKLFF

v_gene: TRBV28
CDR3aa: CASSWTVAPGYTF

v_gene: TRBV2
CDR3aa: CASNSVYF

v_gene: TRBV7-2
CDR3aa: CASSFGTAHRRELFF

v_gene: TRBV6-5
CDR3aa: CASRSGTGGHQPQHF

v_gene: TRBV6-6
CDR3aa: CASSGQGAGGYTF

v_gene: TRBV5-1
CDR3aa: CASSLAGTGKETQYF

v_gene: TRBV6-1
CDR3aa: CASSGQGGMNTEAFF

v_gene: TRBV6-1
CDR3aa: CASSEGTGNQPQHF

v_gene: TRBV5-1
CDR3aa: CASSSLAGTSYEQYF

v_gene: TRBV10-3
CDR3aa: CAISGVTGGATRNTEAFF

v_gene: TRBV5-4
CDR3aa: CASSLGLAGAVGTQYF

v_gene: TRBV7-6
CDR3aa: CASSWGSGDSYEQYF

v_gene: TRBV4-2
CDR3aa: CASSPGQGNEQYF

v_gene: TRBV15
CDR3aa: CATSRQGGLGYGYTF

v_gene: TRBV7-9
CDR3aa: CASRRPREETQYF

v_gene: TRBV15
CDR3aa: CATSRVQADTQYF

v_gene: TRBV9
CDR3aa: CASSVLRGADEQFF

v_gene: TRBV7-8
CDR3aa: CASSFGSGYTF

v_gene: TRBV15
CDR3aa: CATSSGYRGQETQYF

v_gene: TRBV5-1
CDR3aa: CASSFRGWGTDTQYF

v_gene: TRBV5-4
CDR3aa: CASSQRTGGDEKLFF

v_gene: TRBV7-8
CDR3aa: CASSSGLAGVDTQYF

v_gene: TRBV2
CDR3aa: CASSLTGISTEAFF

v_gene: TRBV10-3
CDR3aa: CAISETLLIQGAYGYTF

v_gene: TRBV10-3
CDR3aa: CAISESGREHGNEQFF

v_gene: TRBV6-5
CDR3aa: CASRVGTGGPSEQFF

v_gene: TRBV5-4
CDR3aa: CASTKYDGGTEAFF

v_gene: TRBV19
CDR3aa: CASSINGGTEAFF

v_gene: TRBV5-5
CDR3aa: CASSPGGTSGANVLTF

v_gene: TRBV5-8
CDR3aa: CASSSQALANYGYTF

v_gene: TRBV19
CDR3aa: CASSTGLSYGYTF

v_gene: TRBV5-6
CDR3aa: CASSVGLAVLLGTQYF

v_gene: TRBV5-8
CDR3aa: CASSLDRNYGYTF

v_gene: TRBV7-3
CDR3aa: CASSLSGGEDTQYF

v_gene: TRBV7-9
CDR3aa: CASSLAGPGANYGYTF